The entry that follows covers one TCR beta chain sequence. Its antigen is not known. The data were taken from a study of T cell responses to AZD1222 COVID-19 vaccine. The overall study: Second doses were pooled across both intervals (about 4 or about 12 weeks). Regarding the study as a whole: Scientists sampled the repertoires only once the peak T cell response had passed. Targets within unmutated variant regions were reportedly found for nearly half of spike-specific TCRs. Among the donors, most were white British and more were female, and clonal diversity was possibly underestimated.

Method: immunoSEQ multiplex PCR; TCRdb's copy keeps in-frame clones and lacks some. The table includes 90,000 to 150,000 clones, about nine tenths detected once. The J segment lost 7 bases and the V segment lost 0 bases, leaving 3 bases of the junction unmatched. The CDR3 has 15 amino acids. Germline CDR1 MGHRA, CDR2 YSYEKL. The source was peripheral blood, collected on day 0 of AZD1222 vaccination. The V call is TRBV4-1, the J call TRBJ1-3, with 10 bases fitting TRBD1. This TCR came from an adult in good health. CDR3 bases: TGCGCCAGCAGCCAAGAGGGACAGGGGATTAACACCATATATTTT. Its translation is CASSQEGQGINTIYF.